These T cell receptor beta chains were read from a single sample in a study of blood T cell repertoires in COVID-19. Libraries were prepared by immunoSEQ multiplex PCR; TCRdb keeps only in-frame clonotypes and omits some of them. This table has over 150,000 clones, around four fifths appearing once. Sequencing used peripheral blood. The receptors derive from a woman aged 80 or over with COVID-19, enrolled during active disease. Both conserved end residues are trimmed from each CDR3. A D gene is named only where the DNA matches it firmly.

j_call | v_call | d_call | cdr3_aa
TRBJ2-3 | TRBV13 | . | ASSLGQGYTDTQY
TRBJ1-5 | TRBV6-6 | TRBD1 | ASSYPKDRNQPQH
TRBJ1-1 | TRBV12-3/TRBV12-4 | . | ASSLFVTEAF
TRBJ1-5 | TRBV30 | TRBD1 | AWSVHQGASQPQH
TRBJ2-2 | TRBV19 | . | ASSWRGRGRTGELF
TRBJ2-7 | TRBV20-1 | TRBD1 | SAQRGLEQY
TRBJ2-1 | TRBV9 | TRBD2 | ASSAWRGASYNEQF
TRBJ2-1 | TRBV6-2/TRBV6-3 | TRBD2 | ASSLLAGGTGEQF
TRBJ1-3 | TRBV6-5 | TRBD1 | ASHPRQGAGNTIY
TRBJ2-1 | TRBV29-1 | TRBD2 | SVDLLGLAALRSYNEQF
TRBJ2-5 | TRBV19 | . | ASSNTGLETQY
TRBJ2-1 | TRBV9 | TRBD2 | ASSSYSRGSSYNEQF
TRBJ2-2 | TRBV9 | TRBD2 | ASSADGTSGRFTGELF
TRBJ2-1 | TRBV27 | . | ASPSGLLKEQF
TRBJ2-3 | TRBV6-2/TRBV6-3 | TRBD1 | ASSTGTDLTDTQY
TRBJ2-5 | TRBV6-5 | . | ASSSYGRTQY
TRBJ2-7 | TRBV6-1 | TRBD1 | ASSEGTGGFEQY
TRBJ2-7 | TRBV4-1 | . | ASSTQTGWGSYEQY
TRBJ2-7 | TRBV11-2 | TRBD2 | ASSWTSGRYEQY
TRBJ2-7 | TRBV4-1 | TRBD2 | ASSQVSGILAYEQY
TRBJ2-3 | TRBV6-5 | TRBD2 | ASSCLAGGCTDTQY
TRBJ2-7 | TRBV7-8 | . | ASSFRAKPYEQY
TRBJ2-5 | TRBV7-8 | TRBD1 | ASSLQGVQETQY
TRBJ1-2 | TRBV27 | TRBD1 | ASSFSDRASYT
TRBJ1-5 | TRBV28 | . | ASMAGFQPQH
TRBJ2-1 | TRBV7-8 | TRBD2 | ASSPKVGLAEYNEQF
TRBJ2-3 | TRBV6-5 | TRBD2 | ASSSGLVSDTQY
TRBJ2-5 | TRBV2 | . | ASSYITQGQGKETQY
TRBJ2-5 | TRBV10-3 | . | AISVQGDGETQY
TRBJ2-7 | TRBV2 | TRBD2 | ASSVRTSAVEGEQY
TRBJ1-2 | TRBV10-1 | . | ASSRNRGEGYT
TRBJ1-2 | TRBV5-5 | . | ASTTQGFFGYT
TRBJ1-2 | TRBV27 | TRBD1 | ASRTDRVANYGYT
TRBJ2-2 | TRBV10-3 | . | AISLTVPNTGELF
TRBJ2-7 | TRBV2 | TRBD2 | ASRSGGAYEQY
TRBJ2-2 | TRBV6-6 | . | ASTQQGLGELF
TRBJ2-7 | TRBV28 | . | ASSQSQGNYEQY
TRBJ1-2 | TRBV19 | TRBD1 | ASRNDRDVYGYT
TRBJ2-5 | TRBV19 | . | ASSIVGGRHGGEQETQY
TRBJ2-7 | TRBV9 | TRBD2 | ASSVDPTSGILYEQY
TRBJ1-6 | TRBV11-3 | . | ASSDTHDSPLH
TRBJ1-2 | TRBV18 | . | ASSPQGETTY
TRBJ2-3 | TRBV7-2 | TRBD2 | ASSPRTSGGAPDTQY
TRBJ1-1 | TRBV20-1 | . | SAARVTEAF
TRBJ2-7 | TRBV7-6 | TRBD1 | ASSPRQGSEQY
TRBJ2-3 | TRBV9 | . | ASSVARTSTTDTQY
TRBJ2-1 | TRBV13 | . | ASSLVAPEQF
TRBJ1-1 | TRBV19 | TRBD1 | ASHRGRSMNTEAF
TRBJ2-5 | TRBV7-9 | . | ASSLGVQETQY
TRBJ2-3 | TRBV2 | TRBD1 | ASSTTGGTDTQY
TRBJ2-3 | TRBV9 | TRBD2 | ASSARTSGGLITDTQY